This T cell receptor (beta chain) derives from a study of shared clonotypes between healthy human individuals. Notes on this clone: What it binds is not known.

General study results and limits: Around 5.4% of naive CD4 clonotypes were common to several donors. Deeper or shallower sequencing was expected to change how clonotypes are shared among donors.

Terminally differentiated effector memory CD45RA+ cells were excluded by CCR7 positive selection of CD45RO-negative cells. Each PCR replicate from the sorted subsets contained about 210 ng DNA, which is roughly 33,000 T cell genomes. Profiled with immunoSEQ multiplex PCR; TCRdb holds only in-frame clones, not every one. This table holds just over 2,000,000 clones, about 95% found once. This sequence originates from a young man in good health. Input material: naive CD8+ T cells sorted from blood.

The CDR3 bases are TGTGCCAGCAGCCCCCAGGGTTTAGCTTTCTTT. Its protein product is CASSPQGLAFF. This chain links TRBV7-9 with TRBJ1-1, with D perhaps TRBD1 (5 bases). The CDR3 runs 11 residues. The V gene's germline CDR1 is SEHNR and CDR2 FQNEAQ (reference sequence). Trimming shortened V by 5 bases and J by 10 bases, and 11 bases separated the two germline ends.